This T cell receptor beta chain was profiled in a study of blood T cell repertoires in COVID-19. Study summary: The study drew acute and convalescent COVID-19 samples from the United States, Italy and Spain. In each case, the material was cDNA or gDNA derived from T cells, B-cell-depleted T cells, or PBMCs.

The CDR3 has 17 residues. The trim removed 1 base at V and 2 bases at J, leaving 7 bases unmatched. Germline-derived CDR1 and CDR2 are SGDLS and YYNGEE. In the original processing: Reference gene primer amplification gave estimated nucleated cell counts. Using immunoSEQ multiplex PCR, the repertoire was profiled, and TCRdb retains in-frame clones only, with some absent. V, J and clone size were drawn from that table, and D and trimming were deduced from the DNA. This table has 100,000 to 150,000 clones, about 80% appearing once. V usage is TRBV9 and J usage is TRBJ2-2, with 8 bases identical to TRBD2. This TCR was recovered from a middle-aged man with active or convalescent COVID-19. The sample consisted of peripheral blood. The CDR3 protein is CASSVSPGGANTGELFF. The DNA of the CDR3 is TGTGCCAGCAGCGTATCCCCCGGGGGGGCAAACACCGGGGAGCTGTTTTTT. Filled out from reference TRBV9 and TRBJ2-2, the complete variable domain reads DSGVTQTPKHLITATGQRVTLRCSPRSGDLSVYWYQQSLDQGLQFLIQYYNGEERAKGNILERFSAQQFPDLHSELNLSSLELGDSALYFCASSVSPGGANTGELFFGEGSRLTVL.